Below are 20 T cell receptor beta chains sequenced from a single sample in a study of neurological immune-mediated disorders. Described time point: technical triplicate 1. TCRdb redid the calling of the 5' RACE reads with MiXCR, one entry per CDR3 protein. The sample has 25,000 or so distinct CDR3 sequences; 13% are singletons. Input material: CD4+ T cells from blood. These receptors originate from a female donor with HTLV-1-associated myelopathy (HAM/TSP).

Many counts were recorded for this clonotype. V is TRBV12-3 or TRBV12-4 and J is TRBJ2-3, with 9 positions matching TRBD2. J was trimmed by 5 bases and V by 0 bases; bases with no gene match: 6. The CDR3 totals 16 residues. The CDR3 DNA reads TGTGCCAGCAGTTTAGCTGGCGGGAGGGTTGGAGATACGCAGTATTTT. Its protein is CASSLAGGRVGDTQYF.

This clonotype was detected many times. This chain links TRBV20-1 with TRBJ2-7; TRBD1 or TRBD2 may be the D gene (6 bases each). The CDR3 contains 14 residues. The ends were cut back, 3 bases at V and 7 bases at J, with 19 bases in the middle. CDR1 is DFQATT and CDR2 is SNEGSKA in the germline V gene (reference sequence). CDR3 loop: CSASRGTPQGEQYF. The CDR3 bases are TGCAGTGCTAGTCGCGGGACACCTCAGGGGGAGCAGTACTTC.

This clonotype has ten or more counts. The chain carries TRBV5-1 and TRBJ1-5; possible D gene TRBD1, 5 bases. Trimming left V 3 bases short and J 5 bases short, with 15 bases between. The CDR3 has 15 residues. Per the germline V gene, CDR1 is SGHRS and CDR2 is YFSETQ. The CDR3: CASSSGVGVHQPQHF. The CDR3, as DNA: TGCGCCAGCAGCTCCGGGGTAGGGGTTCATCAGCCCCAGCATTTT.

The table lists this clonotype with many counts. The V gene is TRBV19, the J gene TRBJ1-4; no reliable D call. This CDR3 is 13 amino acids long. Germline V gives CDR1 LNHDA, CDR2 SQIVND (reference sequence). Trimming removed 5 bases at V and 2 bases at J, with 6 bases between. The CDR3 sequence: CASSERTNEKLFF. For the CDR3, the DNA is TGTGCCAGTAGTGAACGGACTAATGAAAAACTGTTTTTT.

There are many counts of this clonotype. This chain connects TRBV7-9 to TRBJ2-1, with unresolved D. Trimming removed 2 bases at V and 6 bases at J, with 5 bases between. CDR3 size: 12 residues. Looked up from germline, CDR1 is SEHNR and CDR2 is FQNEAQ (reference sequence). The CDR3 DNA reads as TGTGCCAGCAGCTTAATGAGCAATGAGCAGTTCTTC. Amino acids: CASSLMSNEQFF.

This clonotype was observed many times. The chain has TRBV12-3 or TRBV12-4 and TRBJ2-2; D possibly corresponds to TRBD1 (5 bases). The V end lost 7 bases, the J end lost 6 bases, and 9 bases lay between the germline ends. The CDR3 is made up of 12 amino acids. In nucleotides, the CDR3 is TGTGCCAGCACAGCAGGGTCCGGGGAGCTGTTTTTT. Encoded protein: CASTAGSGELFF.

Ten or more counts support this clonotype. The chain has TRBV29-1 and TRBJ2-3; 8 bases map to TRBD2. The length of the CDR3 is 14 residues. Germline V gene data show CDR1 as SQVTM and CDR2 as ANQGSEA. J was trimmed by 2 bases and V by 6 bases; bases with no gene match: 7. CDR3 region: CSVVAGTDTDTQYF. Here the CDR3 DNA reads TGCAGCGTGGTAGCGGGGACTGACACAGATACGCAGTATTTT.

Many counts were recorded for this clonotype. This sequence joins TRBV5-1 and TRBJ2-1; 8 nucleotides line up with TRBD2. CDR1 and CDR2 from the germline V gene are SGHRS and YFSETQ. The CDR3 consists of 15 residues. J lost 7 bases, V lost 2 bases, and 8 bases had no gene match. The DNA of the CDR3 is TGCGCCAGCAGCTTAAGCGGCGGGAGGTCGAATGAGCAGTTCTTC. Protein: CASSLSGGRSNEQFF. Based on the CDR3 plus reference TRBV5-1 and TRBJ2-1, the full variable domain is KAGVTQTPRYLIKTRGQQVTLSCSPISGHRSVSWYQQTPGQGLQFLFEYFSETQRNKGNFPGRFSGRQFSNSRSEMNVSTLELGDSALYLCASSLSGGRSNEQFFGPGTRLTVL.

By share of the sample, this clonotype is medium-sized. The chain combines TRBV20-1 with TRBJ1-6, with D hard to call. The CDR3 runs to 13 residues. V was trimmed by 4 bases and J by 7 bases, leaving 11 bases between them. Germline-derived CDR1 and CDR2 are DFQATT and SNEGSKA (reference sequence). CDR3 sequence reads: CSATIGLNSPLHF. The CDR3 region has the DNA TGCAGTGCTACGATAGGGCTAAATTCACCCCTCCACTTT.

This clonotype was counted ten times or more. J is TRBJ2-3 and V is TRBV5-1; the D gene is possibly TRBD2 (5 bases). This CDR3 spans 18 amino acids. With 0 bases removed from V and 1 base from J, the gap between germline ends came to 18 bases. Germline CDR1 is SGHRS and CDR2 is YFSETQ. This CDR3 is CASSLGANRGWRTDTQYF. The DNA of the CDR3 is TGCGCCAGCAGCTTGGGGGCTAATAGAGGGTGGCGCACAGATACGCAGTATTTT.

This clonotype was observed many times. The chain joins TRBV5-1 to TRBJ2-2; a weak D match, TRBD2 (5 bases). CDR1 is SGHRS and CDR2 is YFSETQ in the germline V gene. The CDR3 loop spans 16 amino acids. Trimming removed 0 bases at V and 4 bases at J, with 13 bases between. CDR3 loop: CASSLDEGRVTGELFF. Here the CDR3 DNA reads TGCGCCAGCAGCTTGGACGAGGGCCGGGTCACCGGGGAGCTGTTTTTT.

In its sample, this clonotype is large. This sequence joins TRBV6-2 or TRBV6-3 and TRBJ1-5; 9 nucleotides align to TRBD1. This CDR3 is 14 amino acids long. J lost 7 bases, V lost 5 bases, and 6 bases had no gene match. Germline-derived CDR1 and CDR2 are MNHEY and SVGEGT. This CDR3 is CASSPGTGLQPQHF. CDR3 coding DNA: TGTGCCAGCAGTCCCGGGACAGGGCTGCAGCCCCAGCATTTT.

This clonotype was picked up many times. The rearrangement uses TRBV15 and TRBJ2-5; 8 bases are shared with TRBD2. The V gene's germline CDR1 is LNHNV and CDR2 YYDKDF (reference sequence). This CDR3 is 15 amino acids long. V trimming: 0 bases; J trimming: 2 bases; junction bases outside the gene matches: 2. As DNA, the CDR3 is TGTGCCACCAGCAGAGAAGGGACTAGACAAGAGACCCAGTACTTC. This gives the protein CATSREGTRQETQYF. The full variable domain, with the rest looked up from reference TRBV15 and TRBJ2-5, is DAMVIQNPRYQVTQFGKPVTLSCSQTLNHNVMYWYQQKSSQAPKLLFHYYDKDFNNEADTPDNFQSRRPNTSFCFLDIRSPGLGDTAMYLCATSREGTRQETQYFGPGTRLLVL.

This chain links TRBV20-1 with TRBJ2-1, with 8 bases aligning to TRBD2. The length of the CDR3 is 15 residues. Germline V gene data show CDR1 as DFQATT and CDR2 as SNEGSKA (reference sequence). V was pared by 5 bases and J by 5 bases, with 11 bases of the junction left unmatched. The CDR3 DNA sequence: TGCAGTGCTCTAGAAAGGAGTAGCGGGAACAATGAGCAGTTCTTC. The encoded protein is CSALERSSGNNEQFF.

There are many counts of this clonotype. The V and J genes are TRBV5-1 and TRBJ2-3; 8 bases agree with TRBD2. Losses at the gene ends were 2 bases for V and 6 bases for J; bases not matched to a gene: 11. Germline CDR1 reads SGHRS; CDR2 reads YFSETQ. The length of the CDR3 is 16 residues. The chain's CDR3 is CASSLPRGGLSDTQYF. CDR3 nucleotide sequence: TGCGCCAGCAGCTTACCCCGGGGGGGCCTTTCCGATACGCAGTATTTT.

This clonotype has ten or more counts. V usage is TRBV5-1 and J usage is TRBJ1-6, with 11 bases aligning to TRBD1. Germline CDR1 is SGHRS and CDR2 is YFSETQ. V dropped 4 bases and J dropped 8; count of bases not matched to a gene: 5. CDR3 length: 15 amino acids. The CDR3 loop is CASSPGTGGHSPLHF. CDR3 DNA: TGCGCCAGCAGCCCAGGGACAGGGGGGCATTCACCCCTCCACTTT.

This clonotype appeared many times. The rearrangement links TRBV7-9 to TRBJ2-6; no firm D call. Trimming took off 2 bases at V and 3 bases at J, with 8 bases between the two ends. The length of the CDR3 is 15 residues. Germline V gene sequence: CDR1 SEHNR, CDR2 FQNEAQ (reference sequence). The CDR3 is CASSLYADGANVLTF. DNA for the CDR3: TGTGCCAGCAGCTTATACGCGGATGGGGCCAACGTCCTGACTTTC.

This clonotype was observed at least ten times. One end of the junction fails to match germline, which may point to a read error. The genes are TRBV7-7 and TRBJ2-5; weak D call: TRBD2 (6 bases). This CDR3 has 12 amino acids. CDR1 SSHAT and CDR2 FNYEAQ come from the germline V gene (reference sequence). The CDR3 is CASSSEGETQYF. For the CDR3, the DNA is TGTGCTAGCAGCTCGGAGGGGGAGACCCAGTACTTC.

This clonotype was seen many times. This chain joins TRBV20-1 and TRBJ2-5; 8 bases map to TRBD2. The CDR3 loop spans 14 amino acids. Germline V CDR1 and CDR2: DFQATT, SNEGSKA (reference sequence). V dropped 6 bases and J dropped 5; count of bases not matched to a gene: 11. The CDR3 loop reads CSAIDGTRSETQYF. As DNA, the CDR3 is TGCAGTGCCATCGACGGGACTAGGAGTGAGACCCAGTACTTC.

In its sample, this clonotype was seen many times. This chain uses TRBV5-1 with TRBJ2-1; 10 bases map to TRBD2. Germline loops: CDR1 SGHRS, CDR2 YFSETQ. This CDR3 has 15 amino acids. V shed 0 bases and J 5 bases; nucleotides not matched to a gene: 2. CDR3 coding DNA: TGCGCCAGCAGCTTGGCCGGACTAGCGGACAATGAGCAGTTCTTC. The encoded protein is CASSLAGLADNEQFF.